Shown below are 6 T cell receptor beta chains from a single sample sequenced in a study of identical twins. TCRdb re-called the 5' RACE reads through MiXCR, storing one row per CDR3 protein. This table has about 430,000 distinct CDR3 sequences, under 20% appearing once. Sequenced material: naive T cells sorted from blood. All receptors come from a man aged 50-60 years in good health.

This chain uses TRBV5-5 with TRBJ2-7, with 9 bases aligning to TRBD1. This CDR3 spans 15 amino acids. Trimming removed 1 base from V and 4 bases from J; junction bases left unmatched: 6. Germline lookup yields CDR1 SGHKS and CDR2 YYEKEE (reference sequence). The CDR3 is CASSLSTGGWYEQYF. In DNA form, the CDR3 reads TGTGCCAGCAGCTTGTCTACAGGGGGCTGGTACGAGCAGTACTTC.

The table lists this clonotype with a few counts. This sequence joins TRBV5-1 and TRBJ1-6; TRBD1 is a possible D gene (5 bases). The germline V gene encodes CDR1 SGHRS and CDR2 YFSETQ. This CDR3 comprises 15 residues. V was trimmed by 4 bases and J by 10 bases, leaving 18 bases between them. CDR3 protein: CASSPMGQGSSPLHF. CDR3 in DNA: TGCGCCAGCAGCCCGATGGGGCAGGGAAGCTCACCCCTCCACTTT.

This clonotype was seen a few times. The chain has TRBV10-3 and TRBJ2-7; D possibly uses TRBD1 or TRBD2 (6 bases each). From germline, CDR1 is ENHRY and CDR2 SYGVKD. Trimming took 5 bases from V and 1 from J, leaving 12 bases between them. CDR3 length: 14 amino acids. The CDR3 coding sequence is TGTGCCATCAGTTGGGGGGCGTTATCCTACGAGCAGTACTTC. Its protein product is CAISWGALSYEQYF.

This clonotype was found many times. The CDR3 nucleotides read TGTGCCAGCAGCTTAGCACAGGGATCGCTTAGCTCCTACAATGAGCAGTTCTTC. This encodes CASSLAQGSLSSYNEQFF. The rearrangement joins TRBV11-1 to TRBJ2-1; possibly TRBD1 for D (6 bases). The CDR3 contains 18 residues. The V and J ends lost 0 bases and 0 bases respectively, with 15 bases between them. The germline V gene has CDR1 SGHAT and CDR2 FQDESV (reference sequence).

The J gene is TRBJ2-1, the V gene TRBV7-9; D is tentatively TRBD1 or TRBD2 (6 bases each). Germline assignment: CDR1 SEHNR and CDR2 FQNEAQ (reference sequence). The CDR3 length is 14 residues. Trimming shortened V by 2 bases and J by 8 bases, and 13 bases separated the two germline ends. The CDR3 loop reads CASSLSLGGDEQFF. CDR3 bases: TGTGCCAGCAGCTTATCCTTGGGGGGCGATGAGCAGTTCTTC.

The chain uses TRBV12-3 or TRBV12-4 and TRBJ2-3, with 10 nucleotides matching TRBD2. V lost 3 bases, J lost 0 bases, and 3 bases stayed unmatched. The CDR3 is 16 residues long. CDR3 coding DNA: TGTGCCAGCAGTTTCCTAGCGGGAGTTAGCACAGATACGCAGTATTTT. Translating it yields CASSFLAGVSTDTQYF.